The clone carrying this T cell receptor beta chain has just a few counts. This entry belongs to a study of HIV-infected children after antiretroviral therapy interruption. Unique molecular identifiers were included in an RNA-based 3' RACE TCR library. One entry per CDR3 protein results from TCRdb running MiXCR on the 3' RACE reads. The sample lists around 47,000 distinct CDR3 sequences, around 4% occurring once. Treatment given: PENTA 11 planned treatment interruption arm or continuous ART arm. V was clipped by 8 bases and J by 1 base, with 6 bases between them. Germline assignment: CDR1 SGHAT and CDR2 FQNNGV. There are 11 residues in the CDR3.

The receptor comes from a pool of human donors with HIV. The sample here was CD45RA+ CD4+ T cells from PBMCs, pooled from several time points, taken from a donor given antiretroviral therapy, either interrupted or continuous. Stated subset: naive CD4+ CD45RA+ CD45RO- T cells. The chain links TRBV11-2 to TRBJ2-7; D is unresolved. DNA of the CDR3: TGTGCCAGCCGAAGATCCTACGAGCAGTACTTC. It translates to CASRRSYEQYF.